This passage covers 10 T cell receptor beta chains from one sample sequenced in a study of blood T cell repertoires in COVID-19. TCRdb's copy holds only in-frame clones and misses some; the assay was immunoSEQ multiplex PCR. The sample contains 300,000 to 350,000 clones, 75% to 90% of which appear only once. Sequenced material: PBMCs or T cells enriched from blood (not recorded which). The receptors originated from a man aged 25-45 years who had recovered from COVID-19.

CDR3 in DNA: TGTGCCAGCAGCCCTTCCAGTAACTATGGCTACACCTTC. Translating it yields CASSPSSNYGYTF. This chain uses TRBV5-6 with TRBJ1-2, with D hard to call. The germline V and J ends were trimmed by 4 bases and 1 base, with 8 bases remaining between them. CDR1 is SGHDT, CDR2 YYEEEE, per germline. The CDR3 covers 13 residues.

V usage is TRBV7-6 and J usage is TRBJ1-1, with 9 bases fitting TRBD1. Germline V gene lookup returns CDR1 SGHVS and CDR2 FNYEAQ. V shed 5 bases, J shed 4 bases, and the junction held 5 bases outside the gene matches. The CDR3 loop spans 14 amino acids. For the CDR3, the DNA is TGTGCCAGCAGCCGAGGACAGGGGTCCACTGAAGCTTTCTTT. Protein: CASSRGQGSTEAFF.

V is TRBV9 and J is TRBJ2-3; TRBD2 matches 9 bases. Germline assignment: CDR1 SGDLS and CDR2 YYNGEE. The CDR3 totals 16 residues. V trimming: 2 bases; J trimming: 1 base; junction bases outside the gene matches: 5. Written as DNA, the CDR3 is TGTGCCAGCAGCGTTGATAGCGGGGGAGGCACAGATACGCAGTATTTT. It translates to CASSVDSGGGTDTQYF. The variable domain in full, completed from reference TRBV9 and TRBJ2-3, reads DSGVTQTPKHLITATGQRVTLRCSPRSGDLSVYWYQQSLDQGLQFLIQYYNGEERAKGNILERFSAQQFPDLHSELNLSSLELGDSALYFCASSVDSGGGTDTQYFGPGTRLTVL.

This clone turned up a few times. The chain recombines TRBV13 with TRBJ2-7; possibly TRBD1 for D (7 bases). The CDR3 spans 17 residues. Germline CDR1 reads PRHDT; CDR2 reads FYEKMQ (reference sequence). V lost 4 bases to trimming and J lost 9 bases, with 28 bases between them. CDR3 loop: CASSSLSSSKAGGLQYF. For the CDR3, the DNA is TGTGCCAGCAGCTCCCTTTCTTCCAGCAAGGCAGGGGGGTTGCAGTACTTC.

The gene calls are TRBV29-1 and TRBJ2-4, with 11 bases matching TRBD2. CDR3 length equals 14 residues. CDR1 SQVTM and CDR2 ANQGSEA come from the germline V gene. Trimming took 5 bases from V and 7 from J; bases not matched to a gene: 7. Written as DNA, the CDR3 is TGCAGCGTTTCGACTAGCGGGGCGAGGAACATTCAGTACTTC. This codes for CSVSTSGARNIQYF.

Worth noting for this clone: At the DNA level, this CDR3 is encoded by other sequences in the same sample as well. The chain links TRBV4-1 to TRBJ1-2; D not certain. Germline CDR1 and CDR2: MGHRA and YSYEKL. V lost 0 bases to trimming and J lost 3 bases, with 8 bases between them. The CDR3 consists of 14 residues. This CDR3 reads CASSQDGGDYGYTF. The CDR3 region has the DNA TGCGCCAGCAGCCAAGATGGCGGGGACTATGGCTACACCTTC.

The chain couples TRBV5-4 to TRBJ1-2, with D tentatively TRBD1 (5 bases). The CDR3 length is 14 residues. From germline, CDR1 is SGHNT and CDR2 YYREEE (reference sequence). V dropped 0 bases and J dropped 5 bases, with 11 bases sitting between them. The CDR3 DNA follows: TGTGCCAGCAGCTTGGTGGGGGGGGAGTATGGCTACACCTTC. This gives the protein CASSLVGGEYGYTF.

The J gene is TRBJ2-3, the V gene TRBV3-1 (or the pseudogene TRBV3-2), with TRBD2 identical over 14 bases. The CDR3 sequence is 15 residues long. V lost 4 bases, J lost 4 bases, and 1 base stayed unmatched. In germline, CDR1 is LGHDT, CDR2 YNNKEL (reference sequence). In nucleotides, the CDR3 is TGTGCCAGCAGCCGACTAGCGGGGGGGGCAGATACGCAGTATTTT. It translates to CASSRLAGGADTQYF.

This clone was counted between two and nine times. V usage is TRBV5-1 and J usage is TRBJ1-1; no reliable D call. The germline V and J ends were trimmed by 0 bases and 0 bases, with 6 bases remaining between them. There are 14 residues in the CDR3. Germline CDR1 and CDR2: SGHRS and YFSETQ. The CDR3 nucleotides read TGCGCCAGCAGCTTGGGCGCGGTGAACACTGAAGCTTTCTTT. This gives the protein CASSLGAVNTEAFF.

The chain recombines TRBV24-1 with TRBJ2-5; D is perhaps TRBD2 (6 bases). Trimming took off 7 bases at V and 2 bases at J, with 10 bases between the two ends. This CDR3 is built from 13 residues. Looked up from germline, CDR1 is KGHDR and CDR2 is SFDVKD. CDR3 nucleotides: TGTGCCACCAGCGCGGGAAAACAAGAGACCCAGTACTTC. This encodes CATSAGKQETQYF.